These 25 T cell receptor beta chains originate from one sample sequenced in a study of beta chain features in type 1 diabetes listed by TCRdb under 2018. The library came from the immunoSEQ multiplex PCR assay. All of the isolated RNA was reverse transcribed with the High Capacity cDNA Reverse Transcription Kit, so expressed TCRB transcripts were sequenced. Not all clones reach the TCRdb copy of this immuneACCESS table, which keeps in-frame sequences only. Checked studies attribute under half of the gap to unresolved V genes and leave the rest unexplained. Across this sample there are roughly 40,000 clones, with 64% seen only once. In total, the top ten clones hold 2% to 2.5% of the sample. Sequenced material: Tregs from blood. This specimen's cell subset or site label, interpreted: regulatory CD4+ T cells. Receptors originate from a woman in her twenties or thirties in good health.

CDR3 sequence (DNA): TGTGCCAGCAGGCCAGGGGGACGAGGAACTGAAGCTTTCTTT. Translation: CASRPGGRGTEAFF. The J gene is TRBJ1-1, the V gene TRBV5-6, with 7 bases matching TRBD1. J lost 5 bases, V lost 5 bases, and 9 bases had no gene match. The V gene's germline CDR1 is SGHDT and CDR2 YYEEEE. The CDR3 extends over 14 amino acids.

The rearrangement uses TRBV9 and TRBJ2-1; 14 bases line up with TRBD2. The CDR3 loop spans 17 amino acids. The V segment lost 0 bases and the J segment 5 bases; nucleotides outside the gene matches: 4. Germline CDR1 reads SGDLS; CDR2 reads YYNGEE. CDR3 in amino acids: CASSVVPGLAGDNEQFF. CDR3 coding DNA: TGTGCCAGCAGCGTAGTCCCGGGACTAGCGGGAGACAATGAGCAGTTCTTC.

This sequence joins TRBV7-2 and TRBJ2-3; 12 bases fit TRBD2. From germline, CDR1 is SGHTA and CDR2 FQGNSA. J was trimmed by 2 bases and V by 1 base; bases with no gene match: 4. The CDR3 sequence is 17 residues long. The CDR3 loop reads CASSLGLAGGLTDTQYF. Written as DNA, the CDR3 is TGTGCCAGCAGCTTAGGGCTAGCGGGAGGGCTCACAGATACGCAGTATTTT.

The chain recombines TRBV30 with TRBJ2-5; TRBD2 agrees at 9 bases. The CDR3 spans 15 residues. Trimming took 2 bases from V and 11 from J; bases not matched to a gene: 15. Germline V gene sequence: CDR1 GTSNPN, CDR2 SVGIG (reference sequence). CDR3 nucleotides: TGTGCCTGGAGTCCCACTATAGCGGGAGTTCGGGAGCAGTACTTC. It is translated as CAWSPTIAGVREQYF. Supplemented by reference TRBV30 and TRBJ2-5, the full variable domain reads SQTIHQWPATLVQPVGSPLSLECTVEGTSNPNLYWYRQAAGRGLQLLFYSVGIGQISSEVPQNLSASRPQDRQFILSSKKLLLSDSGFYLCAWSPTIAGVREQYFGPGTRLLVL.

This chain uses TRBV7-9 with TRBJ2-7, with TRBD2 matching 16 bases. Per germline, CDR1 SEHNR and CDR2 FQNEAQ (reference sequence). V dropped 2 bases and J dropped 3; count of bases not matched to a gene: 10. The CDR3 consists of 19 residues. CDR3 sequence reads: CASSLNFGTSGRAGYEQYF. The CDR3, as DNA: TGTGCCAGCAGCTTAAACTTTGGGACTAGCGGGAGGGCCGGCTACGAGCAGTACTTC. Full variable domain (outside the CDR3, taken from reference TRBV7-9 and TRBJ2-7): DTGVSQNPRHKITKRGQNVTFRCDPISEHNRLYWYRQTLGQGPEFLTYFQNEAQLEKSRLLSDRFSAERPKGSFSTLEIQRTEQGDSAMYLCASSLNFGTSGRAGYEQYFGPGTRLTVT.

About this clone: Within the sample, other DNA sequences also encode this same CDR3. The V call is TRBV30, the J call TRBJ1-2; TRBD1 aligns across 9 bases. J lost 5 bases, V lost 2 bases, and 3 bases had no gene match. This CDR3 comprises 13 residues. Germline-derived CDR1 and CDR2 are GTSNPN and SVGIG (reference sequence). CDR3 sequence (DNA): TGTGCCTGGAGTTTACAGGGGGCGTATGGCTACACCTTC. Translating gives CAWSLQGAYGYTF.

The chain joins TRBV30 to TRBJ2-1; D is perhaps TRBD2 (6 bases). The CDR3 sequence is 14 residues long. The V end was cut by 5 bases, the J end by 6 bases, with 17 bases between. CDR1 and CDR2 (germline): GTSNPN, SVGIG (reference sequence). The CDR3: CAWGTAPQGNEQFF. The CDR3 nucleotides read TGTGCCTGGGGGACTGCCCCCCAGGGCAATGAGCAGTTCTTC.

This chain joins TRBV6-1 and TRBJ2-7; possible D gene TRBD2, 5 bases. Trimming cost V 5 bases and J 4 bases, with 6 bases left between them. The CDR3 is 11 residues long. CDR1 and CDR2 from the germline V gene are MNHNS and SASEGT. The CDR3 DNA is TGTGCCAGCAGTCGGGGATACGAGCAGTACTTC. This codes for CASSRGYEQYF.

J is TRBJ2-5 and V is TRBV18, with a tentative D call TRBD1 (6 bases). V shed 0 bases and J shed 0 bases, with 8 bases lying between them. Germline CDR1 KGHSH, CDR2 LQKENI. The length of the CDR3 is 15 residues. The CDR3 DNA reads TGTGCCAGCTCACCACCGCGGACAGACCAAGAGACCCAGTACTTC. Its translation is CASSPPRTDQETQYF.

The table lists this clone with a count of one. This chain links TRBV7-2 with TRBJ2-1; TRBD1 aligns across 7 bases. The trim removed 5 bases at V and 6 bases at J, leaving 4 bases unmatched. The CDR3 contains 13 residues. The germline V gene has CDR1 SGHTA and CDR2 FQGNSA. CDR3 sequence (DNA): TGTGCCAGCAGCCTGGGACAGTTCAATGAGCAGTTCTTC. This encodes CASSLGQFNEQFF.

The J gene is TRBJ2-7, the V gene TRBV28; D is possibly TRBD1 (5 bases). Trimming took 6 bases from V and 3 from J, leaving 9 bases between them. This CDR3 is 12 amino acids long. CDR1 MDHEN and CDR2 SYDVKM come from the germline V gene. The CDR3, as DNA: TGTGCCAGCAGCCGGACACACTACGAGCAGTACTTC. As protein: CASSRTHYEQYF.

This clone was seen only a few times. The V and J genes are TRBV4-3 and TRBJ2-2; 7 nucleotides align to TRBD2. Germline-derived CDR1 and CDR2 are LGHNA and YSLEER. This CDR3 spans 14 amino acids. Trimming cost V 3 bases and J 7 bases; bases outside gene matches: 5. CDR3 bases: TGCGCCAGCAGCCACCGTTTAGCGGGCGGGGAGCTGTTTTTT. Its translation is CASSHRLAGGELFF.

The chain's CDR3 is CASSYLPTEPSTDTQYF. CDR3 DNA: TGTGCCAGCAGTTATCTCCCGACAGAACCTAGCACAGATACGCAGTATTTT. The chain has TRBV28 and TRBJ2-3, with D maybe TRBD1 (5 bases). This CDR3 contains 17 residues. V was cut by 4 bases and J by 0 bases, with 17 bases left in between. Germline CDR1 and CDR2: MDHEN and SYDVKM.

This clone appeared a single time. The chain combines TRBV7-9 with TRBJ2-1; 8 bases are a match to TRBD2. Germline V gene data show CDR1 as SEHNR and CDR2 as FQNEAQ (reference sequence). V shed 0 bases and J 5 bases; nucleotides not matched to a gene: 15. There are 19 residues in the CDR3. The DNA for the CDR3 is TGTGCCAGCAGCTTAGCGCAGGGTAGCGGGACGGTAAGGGACAATGAGCAGTTCTTC. It yields the protein CASSLAQGSGTVRDNEQFF.

The chain uses TRBV2 and TRBJ1-2; D unresolved. V lost 1 base and J lost 5, with 14 bases in between. Per the germline V gene, CDR1 is SNHLY and CDR2 is FYNNEI. CDR3 length: 15 residues. CDR3: CASSEGRAAGYGYTF. DNA for the CDR3: TGTGCCAGCAGTGAAGGGCGGGCGGCGGGGTATGGCTACACCTTC.

The chain uses TRBV7-9 and TRBJ2-4; 10 nucleotides agree with TRBD2. Trimming removed 0 bases from V and 11 bases from J; junction bases left unmatched: 4. Germline CDR1 is SEHNR and CDR2 is FQNEAQ (reference sequence). The CDR3 consists of 14 residues. The CDR3 DNA reads TGTGCCAGCAGCTTAGCGCTAGCGGGAGAACTTCAGTACTTC. Its protein is CASSLALAGELQYF.

The chain joins TRBV7-9 to TRBJ2-1; 8 bases are shared with TRBD2. CDR3 length equals 15 residues. Germline lookup yields CDR1 SEHNR and CDR2 FQNEAQ (reference sequence). The J segment lost 4 bases and the V segment lost 2 bases, leaving 4 bases of the junction unmatched. CDR3 protein: CASSLSGGGYNEQFF. CDR3 in DNA: TGTGCCAGCAGCTTATCCGGGGGGGGATACAATGAGCAGTTCTTC.

This clone was observed a single time. The DNA of the CDR3 is TGTGCCAGCAGCTTAGCTCTTTCGAGGAGACCCTACGAGCAGTACTTC. Its translation: CASSLALSRRPYEQYF. The chain is built from TRBV7-2 and TRBJ2-7; D not resolved. V was clipped by 0 bases and J by 2 bases, with 14 bases between them. The germline V gene encodes CDR1 SGHTA and CDR2 FQGNSA. CDR3 length: 16 residues.

The chain uses TRBV2 and TRBJ2-1; 7 nucleotides match TRBD2. The CDR3 extends over 17 amino acids. After removal of 4 bases from V and 6 bases from J, the junction contained 15 bases not matched to a gene. Germline V gene sequence: CDR1 SNHLY, CDR2 FYNNEI. CDR3 amino acids: CASSGGGLPTVFNEQFF. Here the CDR3 DNA reads TGTGCCAGCAGTGGGGGGGGACTACCTACGGTTTTCAATGAGCAGTTCTTC.

The chain uses TRBV5-4 and TRBJ2-5; a possible D gene is TRBD1 (6 bases). The J call could be wrong; TRBJ2-7 is a better fit for the DNA end. Germline V gives CDR1 SGHNT, CDR2 YYREEE (reference sequence). The CDR3 covers 15 residues. The CDR3 sequence: CASSVTGLGFPEQYF. DNA of the CDR3: TGTGCCAGCAGCGTCACAGGGCTAGGGTTTCCCGAGCAGTACTTC.

This clone showed up just a few times. The V gene is TRBV4-2, the J gene TRBJ2-5; 10 bases are shared with TRBD2. The V and J ends lost 2 bases and 5 bases, in that order; junction bases with no gene match: 14. The CDR3 length is 18 residues. The germline V gene has CDR1 LGHNA and CDR2 YNFKEQ. This CDR3 is CASSQTMRLAGDRETQYF. The CDR3 bases are TGTGCCAGCAGCCAAACTATGCGGCTAGCGGGAGATCGGGAGACCCAGTACTTC.

This chain joins TRBV10-3 and TRBJ1-1, with D unclear. CDR1 is ENHRY, CDR2 SYGVKD, per germline. The CDR3 spans 12 residues. V dropped 4 bases and J dropped 5 bases, with 8 bases sitting between them. The CDR3 coding sequence is TGTGCCATCAGTGGGCCGGGAACTGAAGCTTTCTTT. This codes for CAISGPGTEAFF.

This clone was seen a handful of times. V and J are TRBV6-1 and TRBJ2-4; possibly TRBD2 for D (6 bases). CDR1 MNHNS and CDR2 SASEGT come from the germline V gene. CDR3 length: 14 amino acids. V lost 9 bases and J lost 1, with 13 bases in between. The CDR3 here is CASSPGDAKNIQYF. Here the CDR3 DNA reads TGTGCCAGTTCTCCGGGAGACGCCAAAAACATTCAGTACTTC.

This clone was seen more than once but under ten times. This chain connects TRBV27 to TRBJ1-5; TRBD1 matches at 11 bases. The germline V gene has CDR1 MNHEY and CDR2 SMNVEV (reference sequence). The CDR3 length is 16 residues. Trimming removed 6 bases from V and 6 bases from J; junction bases left unmatched: 10. The DNA of the CDR3 is TGTGCCAGCAGCCTTTCTGGACAGGGGGCGATTCAGCCCCAGCATTTT. This gives the protein CASSLSGQGAIQPQHF.

This chain uses TRBV6-6 with TRBJ2-2, with 8 bases that match TRBD1. Germline CDR1 MNHNY, CDR2 SVGAGI (reference sequence). V was pared by 5 bases and J by 4 bases, with 9 bases of the junction left unmatched. There are 16 residues in the CDR3. The CDR3 coding sequence is TGTGCCAGCAGTGGTACAGGGGGGAGCGGCACCGGGGAGCTGTTTTTT. Translating gives CASSGTGGSGTGELFF.